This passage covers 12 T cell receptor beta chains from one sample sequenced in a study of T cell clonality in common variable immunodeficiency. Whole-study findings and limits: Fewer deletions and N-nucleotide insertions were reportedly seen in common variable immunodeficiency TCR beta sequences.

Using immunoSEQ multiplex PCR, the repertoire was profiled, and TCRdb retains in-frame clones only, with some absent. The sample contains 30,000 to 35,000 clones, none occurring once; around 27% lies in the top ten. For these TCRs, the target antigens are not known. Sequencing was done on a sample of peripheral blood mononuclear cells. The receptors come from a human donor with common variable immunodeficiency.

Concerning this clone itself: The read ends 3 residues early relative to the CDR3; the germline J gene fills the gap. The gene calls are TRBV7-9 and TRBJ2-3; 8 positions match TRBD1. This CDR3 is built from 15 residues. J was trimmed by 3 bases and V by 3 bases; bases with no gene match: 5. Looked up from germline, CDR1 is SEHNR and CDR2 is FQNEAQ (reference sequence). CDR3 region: CASSLAGGFTDTQYF. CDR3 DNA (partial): TGTGCCAGCAGCTTGGCAGGGGGCTTTACAGATACG.

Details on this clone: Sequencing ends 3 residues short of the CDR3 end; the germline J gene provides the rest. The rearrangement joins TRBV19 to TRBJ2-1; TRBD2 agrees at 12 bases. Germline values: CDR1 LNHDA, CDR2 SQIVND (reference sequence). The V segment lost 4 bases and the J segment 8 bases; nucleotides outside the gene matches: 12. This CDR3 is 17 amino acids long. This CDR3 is CASSNARTSGRRYEQFF. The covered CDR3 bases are TGTGCCAGTAGTAACGCCCGAACTAGCGGGAGGAGGTATGAG. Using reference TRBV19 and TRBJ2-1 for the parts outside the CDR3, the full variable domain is DGGITQSPKYLFRKEGQNVTLSCEQNLNHDAMYWYRQDPGQGLRLIYYSQIVNDFQKGDIAEGYSVSREKKESFPLTVTSAQKNPTAFYLCASSNARTSGRRYEQFFGPGTRLTVL.

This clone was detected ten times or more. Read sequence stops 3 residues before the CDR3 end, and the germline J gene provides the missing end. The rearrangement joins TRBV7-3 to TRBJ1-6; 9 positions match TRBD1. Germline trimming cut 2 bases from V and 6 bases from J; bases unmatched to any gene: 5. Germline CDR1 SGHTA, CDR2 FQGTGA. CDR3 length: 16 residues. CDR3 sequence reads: CASSLGSDRGNSPLHF. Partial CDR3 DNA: TGTGCCAGCAGCTTAGGATCGGACAGGGGTAATTCACCC.

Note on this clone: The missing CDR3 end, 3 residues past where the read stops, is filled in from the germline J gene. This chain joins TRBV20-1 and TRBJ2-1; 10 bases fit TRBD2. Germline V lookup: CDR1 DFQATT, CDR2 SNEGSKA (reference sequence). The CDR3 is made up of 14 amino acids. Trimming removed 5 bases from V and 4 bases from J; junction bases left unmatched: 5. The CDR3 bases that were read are TGCAGTGCTGCCCAACTAGCGGGGTACAATGAG. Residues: CSAAQLAGYNE. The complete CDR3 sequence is CSAAQLAGYNEQFF.

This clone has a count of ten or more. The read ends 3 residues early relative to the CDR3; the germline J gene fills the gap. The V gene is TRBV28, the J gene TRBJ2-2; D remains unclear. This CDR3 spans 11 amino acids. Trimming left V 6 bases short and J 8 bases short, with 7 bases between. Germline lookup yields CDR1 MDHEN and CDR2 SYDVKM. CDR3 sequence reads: CASSPTGELFF. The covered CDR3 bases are TGTGCCAGCAGCCCGACAGGGGAG.

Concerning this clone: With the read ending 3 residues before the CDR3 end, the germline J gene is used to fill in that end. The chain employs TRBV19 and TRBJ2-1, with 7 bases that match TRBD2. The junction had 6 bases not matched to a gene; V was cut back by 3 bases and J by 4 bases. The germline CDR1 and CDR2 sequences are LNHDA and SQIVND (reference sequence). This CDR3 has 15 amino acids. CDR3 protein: CASSMGSSGYNEQFF. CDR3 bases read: TGTGCCAGTAGTATGGGCTCTAGCGGATACAATGAG.

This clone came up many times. Partial CDR3 DNA: TGCAGTGCTAGAGATTTTCGCGGCACAGATACG. Translation gives CSARDFRGTDT. The whole CDR3 is CSARDFRGTDTQYF. The chain recombines TRBV20-1 with TRBJ2-3; D is uncertain. The read falls 3 residues short of the CDR3 end, and the missing part is taken from the germline J gene. The CDR3 length is 14 residues. The V end lost 0 bases, the J end lost 1 base, and 8 bases lay between the germline ends. Germline CDR1 is DFQATT and CDR2 is SNEGSKA (reference sequence).

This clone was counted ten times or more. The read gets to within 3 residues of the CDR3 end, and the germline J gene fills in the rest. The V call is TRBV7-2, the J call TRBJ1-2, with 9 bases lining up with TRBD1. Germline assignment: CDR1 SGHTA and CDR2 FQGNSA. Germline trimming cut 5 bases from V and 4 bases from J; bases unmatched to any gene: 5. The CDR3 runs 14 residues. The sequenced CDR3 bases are TGTGCCAGCAGCCCGGGGACAGGGACCTATGGC. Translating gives CASSPGTGTYG. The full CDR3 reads CASSPGTGTYGYTF.

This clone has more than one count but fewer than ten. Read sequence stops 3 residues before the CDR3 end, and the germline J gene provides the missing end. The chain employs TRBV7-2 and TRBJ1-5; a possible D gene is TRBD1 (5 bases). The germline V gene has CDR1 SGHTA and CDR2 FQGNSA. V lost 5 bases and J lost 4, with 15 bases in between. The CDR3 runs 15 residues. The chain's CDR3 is CASSARQGRNQPQHF. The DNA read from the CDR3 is TGTGCCAGCAGCGCCAGGCAGGGCCGGAATCAGCCC.

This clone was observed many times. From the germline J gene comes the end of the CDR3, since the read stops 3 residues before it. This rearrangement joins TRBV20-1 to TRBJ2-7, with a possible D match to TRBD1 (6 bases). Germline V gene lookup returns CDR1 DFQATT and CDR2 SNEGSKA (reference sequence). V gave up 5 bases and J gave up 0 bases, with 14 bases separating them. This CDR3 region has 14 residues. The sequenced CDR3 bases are TGCAGTGCTCCTTTCCGGGACAACTCCTACGAG. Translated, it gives CSAPFRDNSYE. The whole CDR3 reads CSAPFRDNSYEQYF.

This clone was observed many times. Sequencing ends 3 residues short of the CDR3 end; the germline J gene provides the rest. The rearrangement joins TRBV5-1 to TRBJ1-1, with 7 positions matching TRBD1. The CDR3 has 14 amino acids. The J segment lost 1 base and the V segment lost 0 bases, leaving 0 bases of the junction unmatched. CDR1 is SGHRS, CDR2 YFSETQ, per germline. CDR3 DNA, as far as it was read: TGCGCCAGCAGCTTGGACAGGGGGAACACTGAA. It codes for CASSLDRGNTE. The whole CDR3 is CASSLDRGNTEAFF. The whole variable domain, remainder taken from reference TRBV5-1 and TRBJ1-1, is KAGVTQTPRYLIKTRGQQVTLSCSPISGHRSVSWYQQTPGQGLQFLFEYFSETQRNKGNFPGRFSGRQFSNSRSEMNVSTLELGDSALYLCASSLDRGNTEAFFGQGTRLTVV.

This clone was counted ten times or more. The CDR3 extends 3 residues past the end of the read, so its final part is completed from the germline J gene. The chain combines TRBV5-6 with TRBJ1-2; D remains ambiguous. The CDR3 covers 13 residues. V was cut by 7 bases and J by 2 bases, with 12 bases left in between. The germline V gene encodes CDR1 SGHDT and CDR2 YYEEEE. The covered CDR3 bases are TGTGCCAGCCTTGTGAGCACCAACTATGGC. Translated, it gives CASLVSTNYG. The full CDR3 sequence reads CASLVSTNYGYTF.